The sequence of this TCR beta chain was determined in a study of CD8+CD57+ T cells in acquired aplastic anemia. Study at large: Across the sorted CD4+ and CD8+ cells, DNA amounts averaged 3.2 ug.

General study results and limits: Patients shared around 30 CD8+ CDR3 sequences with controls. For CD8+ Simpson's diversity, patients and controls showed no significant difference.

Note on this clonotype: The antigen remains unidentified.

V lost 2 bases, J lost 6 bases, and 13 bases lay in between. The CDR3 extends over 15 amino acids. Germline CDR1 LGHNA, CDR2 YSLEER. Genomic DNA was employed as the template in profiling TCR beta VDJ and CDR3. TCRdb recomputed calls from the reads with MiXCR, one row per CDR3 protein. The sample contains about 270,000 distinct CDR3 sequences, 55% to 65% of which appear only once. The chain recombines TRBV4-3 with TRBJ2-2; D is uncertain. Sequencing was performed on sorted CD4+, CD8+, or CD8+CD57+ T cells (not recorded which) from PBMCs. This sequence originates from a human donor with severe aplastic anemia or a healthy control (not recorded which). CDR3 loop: CASSQFSRTPGELFF. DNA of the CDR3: TGCGCCAGCAGCCAATTCTCCAGGACCCCCGGGGAGCTGTTTTTT.